This T cell receptor beta chain was identified during a study of T cell responses to AZD1222 COVID-19 vaccine (dated by TCRdb to the early 2020s). The study in broad terms: A total of more than 230 trial participants underwent TCR sequencing, of whom 200 to 220 received two doses of AZD1222 and around 25 received two doses of the MenACWY control vaccine. Trial participants were enrolled into age subgroups of 18-55, 56-69 and 70-plus years, which contained about 150, 28 and 57 TCR-sequenced participants, respectively.

The germline V gene (reference sequence) yields SSHAT for CDR1 and FNYEAQ for CDR2. From the cysteine through the phenylalanine, the CDR3 covers 18 amino acids. Just CDR3 DNA is preserved here, 54 bases in frame from base 1. Here V drops 1 base and J drops 0 bases, and the junction holds 8 bases not matched to any gene. Results and caveats for the whole study, not just this receptor: Because no day 14 peak-response samples were available, the repertoires could be characterized only after the peak T cell response. After two AZD1222 doses, spike-specific TCR breadth and depth were significantly higher than at day 0 and than in MenACWY recipients. The whole spike protein was spanned by vaccine-associated CD4 TCRs, and dominant responses were seen in regions 160-218 and 743-854. The 56-69-year group was small, and its depth increase did not reach significance, likely because of low power. Nearly half of unique spike-specific TCRs reportedly recognized epitopes outside regions mutated in the B.1.351 and B.1.1.7 variants. Most participants were white British and females outnumbered males, and the authors suggested that clonal diversity may have been underestimated. Only five to seven AZD1222 recipients were SARS-CoV-2 seropositive at baseline, limiting conclusions about previously exposed vaccinees.

The CDR3 regions of human TCRbeta chains were analyzed by immunosequencing. Per the original workflow: Repertoire TCRs were matched against a reference library of SARS-CoV-2-specific TCRs generated with the MIRA antigen-specificity platform. Breadth meant the fraction of unique TCRs that were SARS-CoV-2-associated, whereas depth meant the fraction of total T cells that were SARS-CoV-2-associated. Using the MIRA data, each spike-specific TCR was mapped to the spike region that the TCR reacts to and placed in a CD4 or CD8 class. Log10-transformed breadth and depth values were compared by one-way ANOVA with Sidak's multiple comparisons tests. The source is immuneACCESS, and TCRdb retained only in-frame sequences with V and J called. Part of the clones is not carried over; for the studies checked, unresolved V genes explain less than half of this, and the remainder is unexplained. V, J and clone size reflect that table, while D and trimming were determined from the DNA. The table for this sample lists under 200,000 clones; around 90% of them were counted only once. The leading ten clones occupy roughly 1.1% of the sample.

The time point label, as the study defines it: about 28 days (+/-7) after the second vaccine dose. AZD1222 recipients whose second dose came at about 4 weeks and those whose second dose came at about 12 weeks were combined into one group, since spike-specific TCR depth and breadth did not differ between the two schedules. Vaccinee samples were obtained from the UK trials COV001 and COV002, which included a single-blind randomized controlled phase 2/3 trial of AZD1222 (ChAdOx1 nCoV-19) in healthy adults. Trial participant PBMC samples were collected at day 0 and day 28 after the second dose for TCRbeta chain sequencing. Regarding this clone: This receptor's antigen is unknown. Base qualities are not recorded, but no much larger clone differs from it by a single base.

The specimen was peripheral blood, collected 28 days after the second AZD1222 dose. The chain uses TRBV7-7 and TRBJ2-3; 9 bases in the middle match TRBD2. This clonotype was obtained from an adult who received the AZD1222 COVID-19 vaccine. The CDR3 loop reads CASSLGGGAGASTDTQYF. The nucleotide sequence is given as TGTGCCAGCAGCTTAGGCGGGGGGGCCGGTGCTAGCACAGATACGCAGTATTTT.